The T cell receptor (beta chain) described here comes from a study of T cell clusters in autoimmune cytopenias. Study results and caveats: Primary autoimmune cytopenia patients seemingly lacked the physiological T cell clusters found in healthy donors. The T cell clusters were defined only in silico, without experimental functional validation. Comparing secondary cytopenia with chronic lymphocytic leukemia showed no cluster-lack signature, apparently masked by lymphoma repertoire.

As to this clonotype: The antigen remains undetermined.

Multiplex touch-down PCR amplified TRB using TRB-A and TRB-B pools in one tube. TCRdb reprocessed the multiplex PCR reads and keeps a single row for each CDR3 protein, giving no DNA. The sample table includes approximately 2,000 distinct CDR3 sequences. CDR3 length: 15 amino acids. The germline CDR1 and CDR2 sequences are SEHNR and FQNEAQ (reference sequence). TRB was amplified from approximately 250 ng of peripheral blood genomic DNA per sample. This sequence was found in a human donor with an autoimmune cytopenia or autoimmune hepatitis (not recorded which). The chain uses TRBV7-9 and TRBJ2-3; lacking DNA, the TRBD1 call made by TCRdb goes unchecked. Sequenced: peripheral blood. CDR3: CASSLIRGAGGTQYF.